The rows below give T cell receptor beta chains drawn from one sample of a study of T cell changes during pregnancy in multiple sclerosis. Sequencing used immunoSEQ multiplex PCR; TCRdb keeps in-frame clones, though not all of them. Here the sample spans about 28,000 clones, around 89% being singletons. The sample here was CD4+ T cells from peripheral blood mononuclear cells, taken in the first trimester of pregnancy. These receptors were collected from a female donor in good health, enrolled as a control in a pregnancy study. The CDR3 runs from the conserved cysteine through the conserved F or W. Fields, in order: J gene, V gene, clone size, D gene, CDR3 protein, CDR3 DNA. A D gene is named only where the DNA matches it firmly. Rows may omit the clone size; those that give it use once, few, many or a size class.

TRBJ1-1	TRBV6-4	-	-	CASSVTLGVGAFF	TGTGCCAGCAGTGTGACTTTGGGAGTAGGAGCTTTCTTT
TRBJ2-6	TRBV19	-	-	CASSSLVAGANVLTF	TGTGCCAGTAGTAGCCTAGTCGCTGGGGCCAACGTCCTGACTTTC
TRBJ1-6	TRBV2	-	TRBD1	CASRSGGSVVNSPPHF	TGTGCCAGCAGGTCAGGGGGCTCAGTAGTTAATTCACCCCCCCACTTT
TRBJ1-5	TRBV6-1	-	-	CASSESRQFRNQPQHF	TGTGCCAGCAGTGAATCTAGACAGTTTCGCAATCAGCCCCAGCATTTT
TRBJ2-7	TRBV29-1	-	TRBD1	CSVGTGRTYEQYF	TGCAGCGTTGGGACAGGGAGGACCTACGAGCAGTACTTC
TRBJ1-5	TRBV7-6	-	-	CASSLGGSRPQHF	TGTGCCAGCAGCTTAGGAGGCAGTCGGCCCCAGCATTTT
TRBJ1-4	TRBV14	-	TRBD1	CASKDRGPEKLFF	TGTGCCAGCAAGGACAGGGGCCCTGAAAAACTGTTTTTT
TRBJ1-2	TRBV2	-	-	CASSYSRALDYGYTF	TGTGCCAGCAGCTATTCCAGGGCCTTGGACTATGGCTACACCTTC
TRBJ2-1	TRBV5-1	once	TRBD2	CASSLVAGRYNEQFF	TGCGCCAGCAGCTTGGTAGCGGGGCGGTACAATGAGCAGTTCTTC
TRBJ1-1	TRBV7-2	-	-	CASSRGDGGGTEAFF	TGTGCCAGCAGCCGCGGGGATGGGGGAGGCACTGAAGCTTTCTTT
TRBJ2-2	TRBV9	-	-	CASSVGDQRELFF	TGTGCCAGCAGCGTGGGCGATCAGAGGGAGCTGTTTTTT
TRBJ2-7	TRBV7-8	-	-	CASSLGGGDEQYF	TGTGCCAGCAGCTTAGGAGGAGGCGACGAGCAGTACTTC
TRBJ1-2	TRBV5-6	-	-	CASSLEYQVRGYTF	TGTGCCAGCAGCTTGGAATACCAGGTCCGTGGCTACACCTTC
TRBJ1-5	TRBV28	-	-	CASTQGRAQHF	TGTGCCAGCACCCAGGGTAGGGCCCAGCATTTT
TRBJ2-1	TRBV7-3	-	TRBD2	CASSLTAVAGFNEQFF	TGTGCCAGCAGCTTAACGGCCGTAGCGGGCTTCAATGAGCAGTTCTTC
TRBJ2-3	TRBV4-1	-	TRBD1	CASSHLGQGLPDTQYF	TGCGCCAGCAGCCATCTGGGACAGGGGTTACCAGATACGCAGTATTTT
TRBJ2-7	TRBV28	-	TRBD1	CASRQPGQGTYEQYF	TGTGCCAGCAGGCAACCGGGACAGGGAACTTACGAGCAGTACTTC
TRBJ2-3	TRBV9	once	-	CASSVREDTQYF	TGTGCCAGCAGCGTAAGGGAGGATACGCAGTATTTT
TRBJ2-3	TRBV19	-	-	CASSPTGDTQYF	TGTGCCAGTAGCCCCACGGGGGATACGCAGTATTTT
TRBJ2-1	TRBV27	-	TRBD2	CASSSLGGSSYNEQFF	TGTGCCAGCAGTTCCCTGGGGGGGAGCTCCTACAATGAGCAGTTCTTC
TRBJ1-2	TRBV29-1	-	-	CSVTGRASYGYTF	TGCAGCGTGACGGGGAGGGCTAGCTATGGCTACACCTTC
TRBJ2-5	TRBV19	-	TRBD2	CASNPGTRETQYF	TGTGCCAGTAACCCCGGGACTAGAGAGACCCAGTACTTC
TRBJ2-1	TRBV11-1	-	TRBD2	CASSLGLAGGGDEQFF	TGTGCCAGCAGCTTGGGACTAGCGGGAGGCGGGGATGAGCAGTTCTTC
TRBJ2-7	TRBV7-2	-	TRBD2	CASSLGPKREHHEQYF	TGTGCCAGCAGCTTAGGGCCGAAGCGGGAGCACCACGAGCAGTACTTC
TRBJ2-5	TRBV28	-	-	CASSLSASGETQYF	TGTGCCAGCAGTTTAAGTGCTAGTGGAGAGACCCAGTACTTC
TRBJ1-3	TRBV11-2	-	-	CASSYPRGNTIYF	TGTGCCAGCAGCTACCCCAGGGGAAACACCATATATTTT
TRBJ1-6	TRBV27	medium-sized	TRBD1	CASSKDRVSPLHF	TGTGCCAGCAGTAAAGACAGGGTTTCACCCCTCCACTTT
TRBJ2-2	TRBV5-6	-	-	CASSPSGTTNTGELFF	TGTGCCAGCAGCCCCTCCGGGACAACTAACACCGGGGAGCTGTTTTTT
TRBJ1-5	TRBV19	-	TRBD1	CASSTDRGRNQPQHF	TGTGCCAGTAGTACCGACAGGGGGCGCAATCAGCCCCAGCATTTT
TRBJ2-1	TRBV11-3	-	-	CASSLGRSSYNEQFF	TGTGCCAGCAGCTTAGGTCGTAGCTCCTACAATGAGCAGTTCTTC
TRBJ2-1	TRBV4-2	-	TRBD2	CASSRSIAGGPGEQFF	TGTGCCAGCAGCCGAAGTATAGCGGGAGGGCCTGGGGAGCAGTTCTTC
TRBJ2-1	TRBV5-1	-	-	CASSVAEHFNEQFF	TGCGCCAGCAGCGTAGCGGAACACTTCAATGAGCAGTTCTTC
TRBJ1-1	TRBV4-2	-	-	CASSQDPGREAFF	TGTGCCAGCAGCCAAGATCCAGGGCGGGAGGCTTTCTTT
TRBJ2-5	TRBV7-8	-	TRBD2	CAAGGTSGGLGQETQYF	TGTGCCGCGGGAGGGACTAGCGGAGGTCTGGGACAAGAGACCCAGTACTTC
TRBJ2-7	TRBV18	few	TRBD1	CASSTGPGQGAREQYF	TGTGCCAGCTCAACTGGGCCGGGACAGGGGGCGCGCGAGCAGTACTTC
TRBJ2-7	TRBV6-1	-	-	CASSVEDSYEQYF	TGTGCCAGCAGTGTAGAGGACTCCTACGAGCAGTACTTC
TRBJ2-5	TRBV28	-	TRBD2	CASSSFIAGGVQETQYF	TGTGCCAGCAGTTCCTTTATAGCGGGAGGCGTTCAGGAGACCCAGTACTTC
TRBJ1-2	TRBV7-9	-	TRBD1	CASSFTGDGYTF	TGTGCCAGCAGCTTCACAGGGGATGGCTACACCTTC
TRBJ2-1	TRBV29-1	-	-	CSVEESRGRDEQFF	TGCAGCGTTGAAGAATCTAGGGGGAGGGATGAGCAGTTCTTC
TRBJ1-1	TRBV4-1	-	-	CASSHSQTTRNTEAFF	TGCGCCAGCAGCCATAGTCAGACAACACGGAACACTGAAGCTTTCTTT
TRBJ1-3	TRBV2	-	TRBD1	CASSEAAGGRNTIYF	TGTGCCAGCAGTGAAGCGGCAGGGGGAAGGAACACCATATATTTT
TRBJ1-6	TRBV7-8	few	TRBD1	CASSRGDSDYSPLHF	TGTGCCAGCAGCCGTGGGGACAGTGATTATTCACCCCTCCACTTT
TRBJ2-7	TRBV4-1	-	TRBD2	CASSQVLAGAPGLSYEQYF	TGCGCCAGCAGCCAAGTACTAGCGGGAGCTCCCGGTCTATCCTACGAGCAGTACTTC
TRBJ2-3	TRBV11-2	-	-	CASSLGLYQDTQYF	TGTGCCAGCAGCTTAGGACTGTACCAGGATACGCAGTATTTT
TRBJ1-2	TRBV13	-	TRBD1	CASRWTGGIYGYTF	TGTGCCAGCAGATGGACAGGAGGTATCTATGGCTACACCTTC
TRBJ1-6	TRBV5-1	-	-	CASSLELAGTGSPLHF	TGCGCCAGCAGCTTGGAGCTGGCGGGGACGGGTTCACCCCTCCACTTT
TRBJ2-3	TRBV6-5	-	-	CASSYQGSRDTQYF	TGTGCCAGCAGTTACCAGGGTAGTAGAGATACGCAGTATTTT
TRBJ2-2	TRBV5-6	-	-	CASSFPGTNTGELFF	TGTGCCAGCAGCTTTCCCGGGACAAACACCGGGGAGCTGTTTTTT
TRBJ2-7	TRBV6-1	-	-	CASSEEGRIYEQYF	TGTGCCAGCAGTGAAGAGGGGCGGATCTACGAGCAGTACTTC
TRBJ2-7	TRBV5-1	-	TRBD1	CASSFRDRAIEQYF	TGCGCCAGCAGCTTTCGGGACAGGGCCATCGAGCAGTACTTC